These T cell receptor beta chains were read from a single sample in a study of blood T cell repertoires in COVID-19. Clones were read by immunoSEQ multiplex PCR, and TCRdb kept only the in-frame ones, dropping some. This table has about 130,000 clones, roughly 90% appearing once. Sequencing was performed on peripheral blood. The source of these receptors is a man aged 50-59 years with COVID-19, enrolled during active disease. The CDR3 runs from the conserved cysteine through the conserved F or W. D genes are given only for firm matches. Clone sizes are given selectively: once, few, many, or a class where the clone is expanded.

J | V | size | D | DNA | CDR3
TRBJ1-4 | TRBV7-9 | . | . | TGTGCCAGCAGCTTTTTAAGGGAGGGCGAAAAACTGTTTTTT | CASSFLREGEKLFF
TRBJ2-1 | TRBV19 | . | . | TGTGCCAGTAGTATTTTCGGGATTTACAATGAGCAGTTCTTC | CASSIFGIYNEQFF
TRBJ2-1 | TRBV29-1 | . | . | TGCAGCGTTGAGTTGTCAGGCAGCTCCTACAATGAGCAGTTCTTC | CSVELSGSSYNEQFF
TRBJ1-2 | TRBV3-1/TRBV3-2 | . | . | TGTGCCAGCAGCCAAGGAGGAGGCGGCTACACCTTC | CASSQGGGGYTF
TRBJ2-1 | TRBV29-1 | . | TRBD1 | TGCAGCGCCCCCGGGACAGGGTCCACCGGGGAGCAGTTCTTC | CSAPGTGSTGEQFF
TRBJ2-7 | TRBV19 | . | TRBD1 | TGTGCCAGTAGTATAACTGGGACAGGGGCCTACGAGCAGTACTTC | CASSITGTGAYEQYF
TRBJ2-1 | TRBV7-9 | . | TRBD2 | TGTGCCAGCAGCTGGGGACTAGCGGGAGGGGATGAGCAGTTCTTC | CASSWGLAGGDEQFF
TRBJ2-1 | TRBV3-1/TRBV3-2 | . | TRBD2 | TGTGCCAGCAGCCAAGGCGGGGGATGGGATGAGCAGTTCTTC | CASSQGGGWDEQFF
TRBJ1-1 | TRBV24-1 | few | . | TGTGCCACCAGTGGTCCCGGGAACACTGAAGCTTTCTTT | CATSGPGNTEAFF
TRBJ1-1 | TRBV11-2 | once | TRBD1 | TGTGCCAGCAGCTCCCGACAGGGAGTCACTGAAGCTTTCTTT | CASSSRQGVTEAFF
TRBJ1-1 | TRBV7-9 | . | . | TGTGCCAGCAGCTTAGCGCGGCAGGAAGCTTTCTTT | CASSLARQEAFF
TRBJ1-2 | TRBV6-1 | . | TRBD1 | TGTGCCAGCAGTGAACCCGACAGGGGTGGCTACACCTTC | CASSEPDRGGYTF
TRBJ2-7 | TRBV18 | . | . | TGTGCCAGCTCCTGGGGCGCGGAGCAGTACTTC | CASSWGAEQYF
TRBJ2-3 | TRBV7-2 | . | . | TGTGCCAGCAGCTTAGGCGTCACAGATACGCAGTATTTT | CASSLGVTDTQYF
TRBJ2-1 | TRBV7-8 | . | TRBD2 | TGTGCCAGCAGCCAGACTAGCGGGAGTTACAATGAGCAGTTCTTC | CASSQTSGSYNEQFF
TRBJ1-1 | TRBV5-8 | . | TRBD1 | TGTGCCAGCAGCTCGCCCACAGGGGGCTGGACTGAAGCTTTCTTT | CASSSPTGGWTEAFF
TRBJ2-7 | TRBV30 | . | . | TGTGCCTGGAGTGTACAGGGGGGAGGGAACGAGCAGTACTTC | CAWSVQGGGNEQYF
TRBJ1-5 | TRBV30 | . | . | TGTGCCTGGAGTGTAACAGGGCGAAATCAGCCCCAGCATTTT | CAWSVTGRNQPQHF
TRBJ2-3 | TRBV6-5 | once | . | TGTGCCAGCACCCAAGGTGGGCCAAGGGGAGATACGCAGTATTTT | CASTQGGPRGDTQYF
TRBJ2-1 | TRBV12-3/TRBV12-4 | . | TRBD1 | TGTGCCAGCAGGTTGACAGGGAATGAGCAGTTCTTC | CASRLTGNEQFF
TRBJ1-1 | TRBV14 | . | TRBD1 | TGTGCCAGCAGCCAAGTACAATCCGGACAGGGCGCTTTCTTT | CASSQVQSGQGAFF
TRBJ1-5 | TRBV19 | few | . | TGTGCCAGTAGTTCTACAGGGAATGGGCCCCAGCATTTT | CASSSTGNGPQHF
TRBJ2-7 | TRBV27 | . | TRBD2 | TGTGCCAGCAGCCGTAGCGGGAGGGACTCCTACGAGCAGTACTTC | CASSRSGRDSYEQYF